These T cell receptor beta chains were read from a single sample in a study of CXCR4 blockade with PD-1 therapy in pancreatic cancer. TCRdb's table, derived via immunoSEQ multiplex PCR, lists solely in-frame clones and lacks some. The sample lists fewer than 4,000 clones, around 45% seen once, with approximately 16% in the top ten. Sequences were obtained from tumor tissue. The receptor set was obtained from a human donor with pancreatic ductal adenocarcinoma. CDR3s include the opening cysteine and the closing phenylalanine or tryptophan. The D gene is left open where the match is weak. Clone size, where shown, is once, few, many, or a class for clones that have expanded.

clone_size j_call v_call d_call cdr3_aa cdr3_nt
NA TRBJ2-1 TRBV23-1 TRBD2 CASSFTSGGAVQFF TGCGCCAGCAGCTTTACTAGCGGGGGGGCCGTGCAGTTCTTC
few TRBJ1-3 TRBV6-8 NA CASSDVVNTIYF TGTGCCAGCAGTGACGTAGTGAACACCATATATTTT
NA TRBJ2-7 TRBV25-1 NA CASSEDVSTYEQYF TGTGCCAGCAGCGAGGACGTCTCGACCTACGAGCAGTACTTC
NA TRBJ2-2 TRBV19 TRBD1 CASSKGTGRAGELFF TGTGCCAGTAGTAAAGGGACAGGGAGGGCCGGGGAGCTGTTTTTT
NA TRBJ1-6 TRBV25-1 NA CASSAMQGPNSPLHF TGTGCCAGCAGCGCTATGCAGGGGCCCAATTCACCCCTCCACTTT
NA TRBJ1-2 TRBV4-1 NA CASSQDMGYGYTF TGCGCCAGCAGCCAAGATATGGGCTATGGCTACACCTTC
NA TRBJ1-2 TRBV19 NA CASREDLYGYTF TGTGCCAGTAGGGAAGACCTCTATGGCTACACCTTC
NA TRBJ2-7 TRBV18 NA CASSLGYAGEQYF TGTGCCAGCTCCCTCGGCTATGCCGGCGAGCAGTACTTC
NA TRBJ1-4 TRBV23-1 NA CASSWSGGRRRPGEKLFF TGCGCCAGCAGTTGGAGTGGGGGGAGACGGCGCCCTGGTGAAAAACTGTTTTTT
NA TRBJ2-7 TRBV6-8 NA CASSDLGRSDEQYF TGTGCCAGCAGTGATCTGGGACGATCTGACGAGCAGTACTTC
NA TRBJ2-2 TRBV6-8 NA CASSLDRSGELFF TGTGCCAGCAGTTTGGATAGGTCCGGGGAGCTGTTTTTT
few TRBJ1-1 TRBV9 NA CASRIWNTEAFF TGTGCCAGCAGGATATGGAACACTGAAGCTTTCTTT
NA TRBJ1-3 TRBV29-1 NA CSVVMLEGTIYF TGCAGCGTTGTGATGCTGGAAGGCACCATATATTTT
NA TRBJ1-1 TRBV29-1 NA CSVYGQTMNTEAFF TGCAGCGTTTACGGACAGACTATGAACACTGAAGCTTTCTTT
medium-sized TRBJ2-7 TRBV9 TRBD1 CASSEGQGAYEQYF TGTGCCAGCAGCGAGGGACAGGGGGCCTACGAGCAGTACTTC
few TRBJ1-5 TRBV30 NA CAWSLTGLNQPQHF TGTGCCTGGAGTCTTACTGGACTTAATCAGCCCCAGCATTTT
few TRBJ2-2 TRBV9 TRBD1 CASSPRTGPGELFF TGTGCCAGCAGCCCACGGACAGGGCCCGGGGAGCTGTTTTTT
NA TRBJ2-3 TRBV9 TRBD2 CASSVAPGTSGFYTDTQYF TGTGCCAGCAGCGTAGCCCCGGGGACTAGCGGCTTTTACACAGATACGCAGTATTTT
NA TRBJ1-1 TRBV18 NA CASSPGSTEAFF TGTGCCAGCTCACCGGGGAGTACTGAAGCTTTCTTT
few TRBJ2-7 TRBV15 TRBD2 CATSRGLAGAYEQYF TGTGCCACCAGCAGAGGCCTAGCGGGGGCCTACGAGCAGTACTTC
few TRBJ2-5 TRBV30 NA CAWTDQETQYF TGTGCCTGGACTGATCAAGAGACCCAGTACTTC
NA TRBJ2-7 TRBV6-8 TRBD1 CASSPGQGPWEQYF TGTGCCAGCAGCCCGGGACAGGGGCCATGGGAGCAGTACTTC
NA TRBJ2-7 TRBV16 TRBD1 CASSRGQSYEQYF TGTGCCAGCAGCCGGGGACAGTCCTACGAGCAGTACTTC
few TRBJ1-2 TRBV6-8 TRBD1 CASTPGQVYGYTF TGTGCCAGCACCCCGGGACAGGTCTATGGCTACACCTTC
NA TRBJ2-7 TRBV10-3 TRBD1 CASVGTGTYEQYF TGTGCCAGCGTGGGGACAGGGACCTACGAGCAGTACTTC
once TRBJ2-3 TRBV19 TRBD1 CASSSKGQTTDTQYF TGTGCCAGTAGTTCCAAGGGACAGACCACAGATACGCAGTATTTT
NA TRBJ2-7 TRBV29-1 TRBD1 CSAKGAGYEQYF TGCAGCGCAAAGGGGGCGGGCTACGAGCAGTACTTC
NA TRBJ1-6 TRBV18 TRBD1 CATRTGSNSPLHF TGTGCCACCCGGACAGGTTCCAATTCACCCCTCCACTTT
NA TRBJ2-3 TRBV18 NA CASSALQQQDTQYF TGTGCCAGCTCAGCACTCCAACAGCAAGATACGCAGTATTTT
NA TRBJ1-4 TRBV12-5 NA CASGQQGPGKLFF TGTGCTAGTGGCCAACAGGGCCCGGGAAAACTGTTTTTT
NA TRBJ1-6 TRBV18 NA CASSQSQDNNSPLHF TGTGCCAGCTCACAAAGTCAGGATAATAATTCACCCCTCCACTTT
few TRBJ2-1 TRBV19 TRBD2 CASRGGGPNNEQFF TGTGCCAGTAGGGGCGGGGGGCCTAACAATGAGCAGTTCTTC
NA TRBJ1-1 TRBV29-1 NA CSVGADSLNTEAFF TGCAGCGTTGGGGCAGATTCACTGAACACTGAAGCTTTCTTT
NA TRBJ2-5 TRBV6-8 TRBD2 CASSERGNQETQYF TGTGCCAGCAGTGAGCGGGGGAACCAAGAGACCCAGTACTTC
NA TRBJ2-3 TRBV18 NA CASSPPSGRADTQYF TGTGCCAGCTCACCCCCCAGCGGAAGAGCAGATACGCAGTATTTT
NA TRBJ1-1 TRBV19 TRBD1 CASSTGQLGGYTEAFF TGTGCCAGTAGTACGGGACAGCTCGGGGGCTACACTGAAGCTTTCTTT
NA TRBJ2-3 TRBV19 NA CASSIRGGGLTDTQYF TGTGCCAGTAGTATTAGGGGGGGAGGGTTGACAGATACGCAGTATTTT
NA TRBJ2-3 TRBV18 TRBD1 CASSPLGTGVNTDTQYF TGTGCCAGCTCACCGTTAGGGACAGGGGTCAACACAGATACGCAGTATTTT
NA TRBJ2-7 TRBV29-1 NA CSVAGVRNEQYF TGCAGCGTTGCGGGGGTAAGGAACGAGCAGTACTTC
NA TRBJ1-5 TRBV28 NA CASSLETQPQHF TGTGCCAGCAGTTTGGAAACTCAGCCCCAGCATTTT
NA TRBJ1-1 TRBV5-1 TRBD1 CASRAPPGQGSTEAFF TGCGCCAGCAGGGCTCCACCGGGACAGGGTTCAACTGAAGCTTTCTTT
NA TRBJ1-1 TRBV12-5 NA CASGLGTETEAFF TGTGCTAGTGGTCTTGGGACCGAGACTGAAGCTTTCTTT
NA TRBJ2-7 TRBV29-1 NA CSAYIQGGPYEQYF TGCAGCGCATATATACAGGGGGGGCCCTACGAGCAGTACTTC
NA TRBJ2-3 TRBV10-2 NA CASRGTFLTDTQYF TGCGCCAGCAGAGGGACATTTCTCACAGATACGCAGTATTTT
medium-sized TRBJ1-1 TRBV10-3 NA CAISESGGFMAEAFF TGTGCCATCAGTGAGTCTGGGGGCTTTATGGCTGAAGCTTTCTTT
NA TRBJ2-5 TRBV9 NA CASSPRPLQETQYF TGTGCCAGCAGCCCACGACCCCTCCAAGAGACCCAGTACTTC
few TRBJ2-5 TRBV11-3 TRBD1 CASSLGTGKETQYF TGTGCCAGCAGCTTGGGGACAGGGAAAGAGACCCAGTACTTC
NA TRBJ2-1 TRBV11-3 TRBD1 CASSPFAWDSREQFF TGTGCCAGCAGCCCTTTCGCGTGGGACAGCCGTGAGCAGTTCTTC